This entry concerns a single T cell receptor beta chain. The record originates from a study of blood T cell repertoires in COVID-19. Original analysis: Amplifying reference gene primers gave estimates of nucleated cell counts. The protocol was immunoSEQ multiplex PCR, while the TCRdb copy is restricted to in-frame clones and leaves out a portion. V and J calls and clone size follow that table, whereas D and trimming were derived from the DNA. The sample records just over 300,000 clones, 75% to 90% being singletons. The CDR3 is 12 residues long. Trimming removed 2 bases at V and 15 bases at J, with 14 bases between.

The chain employs TRBV12-3 or TRBV12-4 and TRBJ2-1; D gene uncertain. This TCR came from a man aged 25-40 years who had recovered from COVID-19. The sequencing sample was made of PBMCs or T cells enriched from blood (not recorded which). CDR3 sequence: CASSLSRARSFF. DNA for the CDR3: TGTGCCAGCAGTTTAAGTCGAGCCCGCTCGTTCTTC.